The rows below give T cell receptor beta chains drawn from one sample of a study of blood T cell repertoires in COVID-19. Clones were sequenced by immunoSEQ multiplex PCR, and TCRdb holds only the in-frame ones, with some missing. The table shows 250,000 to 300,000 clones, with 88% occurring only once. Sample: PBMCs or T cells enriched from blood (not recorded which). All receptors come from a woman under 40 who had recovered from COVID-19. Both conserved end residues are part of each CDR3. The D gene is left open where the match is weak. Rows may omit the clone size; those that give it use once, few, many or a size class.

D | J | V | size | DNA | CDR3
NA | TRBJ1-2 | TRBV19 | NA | TGTGCCAGTAGTATAAAGGCCCCCCACGGGAGATATGGCTACACCTTC | CASSIKAPHGRYGYTF
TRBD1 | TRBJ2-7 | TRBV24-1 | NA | TGTGCCACCAGTGATCCGGGACAGGGGGCGGAGCAGTACTTC | CATSDPGQGAEQYF
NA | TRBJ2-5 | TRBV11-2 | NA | TGTGCCAGCAGCTTATGGCAGGGTGCGGTGGAGACCCAGTACTTC | CASSLWQGAVETQYF
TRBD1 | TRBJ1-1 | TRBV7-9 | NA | TGTGCCAGCAGGGGAAACAGGGGGCGCACTGAAGCTTTCTTT | CASRGNRGRTEAFF
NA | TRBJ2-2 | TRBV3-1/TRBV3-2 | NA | TGTGCCAGCAGCCTTCAAGGAGCAACCGGGGAGCTGTTTTTT | CASSLQGATGELFF
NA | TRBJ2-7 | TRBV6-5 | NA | TGTGCCAGCAGGGGTACGGGTTTAACCTACGAGCAGTACTTC | CASRGTGLTYEQYF
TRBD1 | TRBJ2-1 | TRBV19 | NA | TGTGCCAGTAGTTCCCTGGGACAGGGAGACAATGAGCAGTTCTTC | CASSSLGQGDNEQFF
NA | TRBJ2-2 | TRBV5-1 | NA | TGCGCCAGCAGCTTGGATTCCCCGGGATTGAACACCGGGGAGCTGTTTTTT | CASSLDSPGLNTGELFF
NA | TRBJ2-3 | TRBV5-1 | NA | TGCGCCAGCAGCACGTCAGGCGATACGCAGTATTTT | CASSTSGDTQYF
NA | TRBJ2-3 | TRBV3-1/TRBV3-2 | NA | TGTGCCAGCAACGGCGGGGATACGCAGTATTTT | CASNGGDTQYF
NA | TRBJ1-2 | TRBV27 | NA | TGTGCCAGCAGTTTACATCAATCCCCTAATGGCTACACCTTC | CASSLHQSPNGYTF
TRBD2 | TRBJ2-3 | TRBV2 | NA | TGTGCCAGCAGTCGGGGACTAATCACAGATACGCAGTATTTT | CASSRGLITDTQYF
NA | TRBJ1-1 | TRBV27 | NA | TGTGCCAGCAGTCCTAACCCCACTGAAGCTTTCTTT | CASSPNPTEAFF
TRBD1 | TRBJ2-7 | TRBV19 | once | TGTGCCAGTAGTGCTAGTACTGGGACAGCCTACTCCTACGAGCAGTACTTC | CASSASTGTAYSYEQYF
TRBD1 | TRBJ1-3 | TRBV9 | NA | TGTGCCAGCAGCGCAGAGGCCCATATTAGGACAGGGGCTGGAAACACCATATATTTT | CASSAEAHIRTGAGNTIYF
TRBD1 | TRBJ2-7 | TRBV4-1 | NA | TGCGCCAGCAGCCTAGGGGCCGGGACAGCCTTCTACGAGCAGTACTTC | CASSLGAGTAFYEQYF
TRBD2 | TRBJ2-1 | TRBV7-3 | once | TGTGCCAGCAGCTTAAAGCCCCTTGGACTAGCGGGACCGATCAATGAGCAGTTCTTC | CASSLKPLGLAGPINEQFF
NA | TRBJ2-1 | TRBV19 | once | TGTGCCAGTAGTCTGCTACCCCCGGTCAATGAGCAGTTCTTC | CASSLLPPVNEQFF
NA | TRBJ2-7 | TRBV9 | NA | TGTGCCAGCAGCGTAGCCGTGGAGCCATACGAGCAGTACTTC | CASSVAVEPYEQYF
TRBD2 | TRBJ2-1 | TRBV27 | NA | TGTGCCAGCAGTGGTCAGCGGGAGGGCCCCGGGTATGAGCAGTTCTTC | CASSGQREGPGYEQFF
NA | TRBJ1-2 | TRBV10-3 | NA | TGTGCCATCAGTGAGTCAGGGGGCTATGGCTACACCTTC | CAISESGGYGYTF
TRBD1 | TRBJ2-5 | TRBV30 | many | TGTGCCTGGAGTCGATTGGCGGACAGGGGGCCTCTAGAGACCCAGTACTTC | CAWSRLADRGPLETQYF
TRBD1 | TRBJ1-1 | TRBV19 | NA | TGTGCCAGTCCCGGGACAGGGTCGAACACTGAAGCTTTCTTT | CASPGTGSNTEAFF
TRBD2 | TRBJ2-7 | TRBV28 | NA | TGTGCCAGCAGTTTAGGGCTAGCGGGAGTTTCCTACGAGCAGTACTTC | CASSLGLAGVSYEQYF
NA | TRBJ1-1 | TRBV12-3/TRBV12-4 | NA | TGTGCCAGCAGTTTGTTCGGGAACACTGAAGCTTTCTTT | CASSLFGNTEAFF
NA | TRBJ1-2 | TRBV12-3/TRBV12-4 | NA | TGTGCCAGCAGTTTGAGAGCCAACTATGGCTACACCTTC | CASSLRANYGYTF
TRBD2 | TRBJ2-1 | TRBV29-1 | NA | TGCAGCGTTGATGAGGCGGCGGGGGGGACCTGGGAGCAGTTCTTC | CSVDEAAGGTWEQFF
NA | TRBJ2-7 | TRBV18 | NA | TGTGCCAGCTCACCAACGGGGGGCGGAAGCGAGCAGTACTTC | CASSPTGGGSEQYF
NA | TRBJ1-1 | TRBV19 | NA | TGTGCCAGTAGTATAGTTCCGGAGAGGGCTGAAGCTTTCTTT | CASSIVPERAEAFF
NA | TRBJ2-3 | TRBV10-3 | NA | TGTGCCATCAGTGATCCAGGGGCAGATACGCAGTATTTT | CAISDPGADTQYF
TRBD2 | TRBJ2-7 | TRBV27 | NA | TGTGCCAGCAGTCCTGGGGGGGAGTATCAATCGATTGCCTACGAGCAGTACTTC | CASSPGGEYQSIAYEQYF
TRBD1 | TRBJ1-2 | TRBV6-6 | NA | TGTGCCAGCCATACCGGGACAGGGAATGGCTACACCTTC | CASHTGTGNGYTF
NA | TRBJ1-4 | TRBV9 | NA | TGTGCCAGCAGCGTAGAAGGGACATTTGAAAAACTGTTTTTT | CASSVEGTFEKLFF
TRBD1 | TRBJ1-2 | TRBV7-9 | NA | TGTGCCAGCAGCTTAACAGGGGGCGGTTATGGCTACACCTTC | CASSLTGGGYGYTF
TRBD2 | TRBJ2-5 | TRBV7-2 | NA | TGTGCCAGCGGAGTCACTAGCGGGACGGAGACCCAGTACTTC | CASGVTSGTETQYF
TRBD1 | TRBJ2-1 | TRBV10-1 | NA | TGCGCCAGCAGTGAGTTGGACCGGGACAGGGGGAATGAGCAGTTCTTC | CASSELDRDRGNEQFF
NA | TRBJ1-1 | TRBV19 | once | TGTGCCAGTAACCCTTCTACAGCGCTAGGGCGCGGGTCTATGAACACTGAAGCTTTCTTT | CASNPSTALGRGSMNTEAFF
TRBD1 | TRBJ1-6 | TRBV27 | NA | TGTGCCAGCAGTCTGGGACAGGGGGCCCTCCCCCTCCACTTT | CASSLGQGALPLHF
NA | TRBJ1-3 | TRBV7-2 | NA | TGTGCCAGCAGCCCCACAGGGTCCCACTCTGGAAACACCATATATTTT | CASSPTGSHSGNTIYF
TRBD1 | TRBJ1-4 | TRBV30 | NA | TGTGCCTGGAGGGTACAGGGGACTGAAAAACTGTTTTTT | CAWRVQGTEKLFF
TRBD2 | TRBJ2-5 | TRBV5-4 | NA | TGTGCCAGCAGCTTGGAGGGACTAGCCCCCCAAGAGACCCAGTACTTC | CASSLEGLAPQETQYF
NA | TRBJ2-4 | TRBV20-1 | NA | TGCAGTGCTAGCCTAGGGGACATTCAGTACTTC | CSASLGDIQYF
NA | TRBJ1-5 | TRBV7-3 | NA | TGTGCCAGCAGCTTGGCCCGACTTCAGCCCCAGCATTTT | CASSLARLQPQHF
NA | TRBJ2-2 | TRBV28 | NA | TGTGCCAGCAGTACTCCAGGGAGGACCGGGGAGCTGTTTTTT | CASSTPGRTGELFF
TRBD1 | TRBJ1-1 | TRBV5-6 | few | TGTGCCAGCCCGAAGGGGCGGGACAGTAAGATGAACACTGAAGCTTTCTTT | CASPKGRDSKMNTEAFF
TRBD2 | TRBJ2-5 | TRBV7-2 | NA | TGTGCCAGCAGCCCGGGGACTAGCGGGGACGAGACCCAGTACTTC | CASSPGTSGDETQYF
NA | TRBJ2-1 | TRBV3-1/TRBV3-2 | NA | TGTGCCAGCAGCCAGTATGGGGGAGGTTCACTGCGGGAGCAGTTCTTC | CASSQYGGGSLREQFF
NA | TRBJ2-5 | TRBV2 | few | TGTGCCAGCAGGGACAGCCAGGAGACCCAGTACTTC | CASRDSQETQYF
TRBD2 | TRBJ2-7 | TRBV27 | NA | TGTGCCAGCAGTTTTGGACTAGCGGGGTACGAGCAGTACTTC | CASSFGLAGYEQYF
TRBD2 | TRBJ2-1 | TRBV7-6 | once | TGTGCCAGCAGCCATAGGGAGGGTAGCGGGAGATCGAATGAGCAGTTCTTC | CASSHREGSGRSNEQFF
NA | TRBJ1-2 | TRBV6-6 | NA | TGTGCCAGCAGTTACGAGGTGCGTGGCTACACCTTC | CASSYEVRGYTF
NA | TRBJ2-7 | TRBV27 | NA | TGTGCCAGCAGTGCGGAGGGTAGCGAGCAGTACTTC | CASSAEGSEQYF
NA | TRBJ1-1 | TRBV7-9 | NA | TGTGCCAGCAGCTTAGGTCTAGTAAGGACTGAAGCTTTCTTT | CASSLGLVRTEAFF
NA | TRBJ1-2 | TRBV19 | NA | TGTGCCAGTAGTATAGATATAGAGACAGAACCTCACGTCAACTATGGCTACACCTTC | CASSIDIETEPHVNYGYTF
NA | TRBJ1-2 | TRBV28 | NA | TGTGCCAGCAGTGAGGAGGGGTGGGGGATCTATGGCTACACCTTC | CASSEEGWGIYGYTF
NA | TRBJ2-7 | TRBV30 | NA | TGTGCCTGGAGTGTTGGGCAGGAGCAGTACTTC | CAWSVGQEQYF
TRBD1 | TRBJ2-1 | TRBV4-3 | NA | TGCGCCAGCAGCCAAGACTGGCAGGGGGCGGATGAGCAGTTCTTC | CASSQDWQGADEQFF
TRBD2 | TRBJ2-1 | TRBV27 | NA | TGTGCCAGCAGTCCCCGGGGGCGGGGGGCTAGTGAGCAGTTCTTC | CASSPRGRGASEQFF